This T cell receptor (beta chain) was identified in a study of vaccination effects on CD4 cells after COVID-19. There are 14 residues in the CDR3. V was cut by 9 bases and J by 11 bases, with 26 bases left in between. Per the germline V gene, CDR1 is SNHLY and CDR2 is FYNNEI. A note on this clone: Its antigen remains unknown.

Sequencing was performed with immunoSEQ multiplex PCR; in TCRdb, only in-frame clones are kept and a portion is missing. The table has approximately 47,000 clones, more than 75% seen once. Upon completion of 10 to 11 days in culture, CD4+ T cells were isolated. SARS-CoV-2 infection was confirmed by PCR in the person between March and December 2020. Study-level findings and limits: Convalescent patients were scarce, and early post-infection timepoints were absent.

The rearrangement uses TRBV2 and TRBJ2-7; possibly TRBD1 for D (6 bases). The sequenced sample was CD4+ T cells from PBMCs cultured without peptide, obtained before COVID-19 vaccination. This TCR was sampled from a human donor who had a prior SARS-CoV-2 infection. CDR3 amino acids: CARVTEQGMIPEYF. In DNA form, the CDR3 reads TGTGCCAGGGTGACGGAACAGGGTATGATCCCGGAGTACTTC.